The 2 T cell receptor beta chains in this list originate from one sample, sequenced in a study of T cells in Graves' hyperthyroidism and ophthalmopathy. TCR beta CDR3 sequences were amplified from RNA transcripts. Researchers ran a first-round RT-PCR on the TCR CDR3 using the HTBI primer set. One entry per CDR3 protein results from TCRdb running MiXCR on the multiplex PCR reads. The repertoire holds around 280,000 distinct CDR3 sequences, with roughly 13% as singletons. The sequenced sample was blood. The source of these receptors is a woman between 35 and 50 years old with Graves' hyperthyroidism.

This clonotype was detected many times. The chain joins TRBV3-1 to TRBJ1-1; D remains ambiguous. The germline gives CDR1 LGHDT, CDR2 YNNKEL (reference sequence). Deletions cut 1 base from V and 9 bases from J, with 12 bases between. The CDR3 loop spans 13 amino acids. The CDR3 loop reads CASSQGGESQAFF. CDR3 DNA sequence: TGTGCCAGCAGCCAAGGGGGTGAGTCCCAAGCTTTCTTT.

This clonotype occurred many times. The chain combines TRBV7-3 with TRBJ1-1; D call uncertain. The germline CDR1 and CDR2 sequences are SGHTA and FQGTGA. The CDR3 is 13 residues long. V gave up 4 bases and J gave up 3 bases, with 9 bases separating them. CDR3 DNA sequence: TGTGCCAGCAGCTCAAGGAAGTACACTGAAGCTTTCTTT. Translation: CASSSRKYTEAFF.